The 13 T cell receptor beta chains below all came from one sample that was sequenced in a study of post-analysis software for immune sequencing data. Study results and caveats: Five or six TRBV segments were significantly more frequent in patients than in controls. TRBV5-6, TRBV5-1 and TRBV20-1 were among these segments.

Libraries were made from TCR beta cDNA, and they carried unique molecular identifiers. MiXCR was run by TCRdb on the PCR reads, yielding one entry per CDR3 protein. The top ten clones hold approximately 7.7% of a sample with 350,000 to 450,000 distinct CDR3 sequences, 39% of them seen once. Their cognate antigens are unknown. Sequenced input: blood. These receptors were taken from a girl aged 2 to 9 with multiple sclerosis.

This clonotype came up a few times. This sequence joins TRBV7-9 and TRBJ1-4, with D unclear. The CDR3 is 13 amino acids. Germline lookup yields CDR1 SEHNR and CDR2 FQNEAQ (reference sequence). V was shortened by 4 bases and J by 5 bases, with 8 bases between the two germline ends. CDR3 in DNA: TGTGCCAGCAGCTCGTCAGCGAATGAAAAACTGTTTTTT. Translation: CASSSSANEKLFF.

This clonotype was seen a few times. The rearrangement links TRBV29-1 to TRBJ1-1; a weak D match, TRBD1 (6 bases). The CDR3 totals 12 residues. V lost 1 base to trimming and J lost 13 bases, with 16 bases between them. The germline gives CDR1 SQVTM, CDR2 ANQGSEA. CDR3 in DNA: TGCAGCGTTGAAGGAGCGGGGTGGGGGCGTTTCTTT. Translation: CSVEGAGWGRFF.

There are a few counts of this clonotype. The chain combines TRBV7-9 with TRBJ2-1; TRBD1 matches 7 bases. Looked up from germline, CDR1 is SEHNR and CDR2 is FQNEAQ (reference sequence). Trimming cost V 5 bases and J 9 bases; bases outside gene matches: 16. The CDR3 is made up of 16 amino acids. The CDR3 spells CASSPVWETGLAEQFF. CDR3 DNA sequence: TGTGCCAGCAGCCCTGTTTGGGAGACAGGGCTCGCTGAGCAGTTCTTC. The whole variable domain, filled in from reference TRBV7-9 and TRBJ2-1, reads DTGVSQNPRHKITKRGQNVTFRCDPISEHNRLYWYRQTLGQGPEFLTYFQNEAQLEKSRLLSDRFSAERPKGSFSTLEIQRTEQGDSAMYLCASSPVWETGLAEQFFGPGTRLTVL.

The chain has TRBV7-2 and TRBJ2-5, with 7 bases aligning to TRBD2. Germline CDR1 SGHTA, CDR2 FQGNSA. V shed 5 bases and J 3 bases; nucleotides not matched to a gene: 12. The CDR3 runs to 16 residues. This CDR3 is CASSPGLPVGEETQYF. As DNA, the CDR3 is TGTGCCAGCAGCCCGGGACTACCCGTGGGGGAAGAGACCCAGTACTTC. Looking up the rest from reference TRBV7-2 and TRBJ2-5 gives the full variable domain: GAGVSQSPSNKVTEKGKDVELRCDPISGHTALYWYRQSLGQGLEFLIYFQGNSAPDKSGLPSDRFSAERTGGSVSTLTIQRTQQEDSAVYLCASSPGLPVGEETQYFGPGTRLLVL.

V is TRBV14 and J is TRBJ2-7; D remains unclear. With 3 bases removed from V and 3 bases from J, the gap between germline ends came to 9 bases. This CDR3 has 13 residues. In germline, CDR1 is SGHDN, CDR2 FVKESK. The CDR3 is CASSQAGYYEQYF. Written as DNA, the CDR3 is TGTGCCAGCAGCCAGGCAGGTTACTACGAGCAGTACTTC. The entire variable domain, with the rest obtained from reference TRBV14 and TRBJ2-7, is as follows: EAGVTQFPSHSVIEKGQTVTLRCDPISGHDNLYWYRRVMGKEIKFLLHFVKESKQDESGMPNNRFLAERTGGTYSTLKVQPAELEDSGVYFCASSQAGYYEQYFGPGTRLTVT.

This chain connects TRBV7-7 to TRBJ1-2; D is ambiguous. CDR1 SSHAT and CDR2 FNYEAQ come from the germline V gene (reference sequence). Between the trimmed V and J ends, which lost 5 bases and 0 bases, there was a span of 10 bases. The CDR3 covers 14 residues. CDR3 region: CASSPIGANYGYTF. For the CDR3, the DNA is TGTGCCAGCAGCCCCATTGGGGCTAACTATGGCTACACCTTC.

In this sample, this clonotype turned up a few times. The chain combines TRBV6-5 with TRBJ2-5; 8 nucleotides line up with TRBD1. The CDR3 is 15 amino acids. In germline, CDR1 is MNHEY, CDR2 SVGAGI. The V segment lost 2 bases and the J segment 2 bases; nucleotides outside the gene matches: 4. CDR3 sequence: CASSYRDRRQETQYF. The CDR3 DNA follows: TGTGCCAGCAGTTACCGGGACAGGAGACAAGAGACCCAGTACTTC.

V is TRBV5-6 and J is TRBJ1-6; D gene uncertain. The CDR3 is 15 amino acids. From germline, CDR1 is SGHDT and CDR2 YYEEEE. Trimming took off 4 bases at V and 5 bases at J, with 13 bases between the two ends. The CDR3 is CASSPLGRDNSPLHF. Written as DNA, the CDR3 is TGTGCCAGCAGCCCCCTCGGACGGGATAATTCACCCCTCCACTTT. The whole variable domain, remainder taken from reference TRBV5-6 and TRBJ1-6, is DAGVTQSPTHLIKTRGQQVTLRCSPKSGHDTVSWYQQALGQGPQFIFQYYEEEERQRGNFPDRFSGHQFPNYSSELNVNALLLGDSALYLCASSPLGRDNSPLHFGNGTRLTVT.

There are many counts of this clonotype. This sequence joins TRBV7-3 and TRBJ2-3; D perhaps matches TRBD1 (7 bases). Germline CDR1 and CDR2: SGHTA and FQGTGA. The CDR3 has 19 amino acids. Trimming removed 7 bases at V and 4 bases at J, with 30 bases between. In nucleotides, the CDR3 is TGTGCCAGCACCCTAGTGGGGGGCCAAAGTAAGGGGGCCCCAGATACGCAGTATTTT. Residues: CASTLVGGQSKGAPDTQYF.

The chain joins TRBV7-3 to TRBJ2-7, with D maybe TRBD2 (5 bases). From germline, CDR1 is SGHTA and CDR2 FQGTGA. V lost 2 bases and J lost 0, with 14 bases in between. The CDR3 runs 16 residues. The CDR3 sequence is CASSLYPSPSSYEQYF. The CDR3 DNA reads as TGTGCCAGCAGCTTATATCCTAGCCCCAGCTCCTACGAGCAGTACTTC.

This clonotype has a handful of counts. The chain links TRBV2 to TRBJ1-5; possibly TRBD1 for D (6 bases). The V end was cut by 4 bases, the J end by 3 bases, with 13 bases between. The CDR3 is 15 amino acids. Germline CDR1 is SNHLY and CDR2 is FYNNEI. The CDR3 here is CASSVLGASNQPQHF. In DNA, the CDR3 is TGTGCCAGCAGTGTTCTGGGGGCCTCCAATCAGCCCCAGCATTTT.

The chain recombines TRBV20-1 with TRBJ1-2; 9 bases agree with TRBD1. The germline gives CDR1 DFQATT, CDR2 SNEGSKA (reference sequence). V lost 5 bases to trimming and J lost 4 bases; unmatched junction nucleotides: 11. CDR3 size: 15 residues. In nucleotides, the CDR3 is TGCAGTGCTGCACTTCCGGGACAGGGATCCTATGGCTACACCTTC. This sequence encodes CSAALPGQGSYGYTF.

CDR3 amino acids: CSAKQALNTEAFF. The DNA of the CDR3 is TGCAGTGCAAAGCAGGCATTGAACACTGAAGCTTTCTTT. This chain joins TRBV20-1 and TRBJ1-1; unclear D gene. The V and J ends lost 6 bases and 0 bases respectively, with 11 bases between them. The CDR3 totals 13 residues. CDR1 is DFQATT, CDR2 SNEGSKA, per germline (reference sequence).